This T cell receptor beta chain comes out of a study of blood T cell repertoires in COVID-19. Repertoires were generated with immunoSEQ multiplex PCR, while TCRdb's copy carries only in-frame clones and drops some. The table shows more than 300,000 clones, with over 85% occurring only once. This clone has a single count. The CDR3 covers 21 residues. V was clipped by 0 bases and J by 0 bases; unmatched bases: 13. CDR1 is MGHRA and CDR2 is YSYEKL in the germline V gene. The chain carries TRBV4-1 and TRBJ2-4, with 11 bases identical to TRBD2. The clonotype comes from a woman in her thirties with COVID-19, enrolled during active disease. The sequencing input was peripheral blood. The DNA of the CDR3 is TGCGCCAGCAGCCAAGATTGGCCGCTAGCGGGGGGAGATATAGCCAAAAACATTCAGTACTTC. This translates into CASSQDWPLAGGDIAKNIQYF.